The next 3 T cell receptor beta chains were all read from a single sample in a study of blood T cell repertoires in COVID-19. Sequencing used immunoSEQ multiplex PCR; TCRdb keeps in-frame clones, though not all of them. The profile shows more than 100,000 clones, about four fifths of them singletons. Sequencing was carried out using PBMCs or T cells enriched from blood (not recorded which). These receptors all stem from a woman in her twenties or thirties who had recovered from COVID-19.

The chain is built from TRBV7-2 and TRBJ1-6, with 8 bases aligning to TRBD1. This CDR3 has 15 amino acids. CDR1 is SGHTA, CDR2 FQGNSA, per germline. With V trimmed by 5 bases and J by 8 bases, 8 bases remained unmatched. In nucleotides, the CDR3 is TGTGCCAGCAGCCACGGGGGGACAGGCTATTCACCCCTCCACTTT. This translates into CASSHGGTGYSPLHF.

V and J are TRBV28 and TRBJ2-5; D perhaps matches TRBD1 (6 bases). Trimming took 1 base from V and 3 from J, leaving 12 bases between them. CDR3 length: 15 amino acids. The germline V gene has CDR1 MDHEN and CDR2 SYDVKM. The DNA of the CDR3 is TGTGCCAGCAGTTTATTGGTGGGACACAAAGAGACCCAGTACTTC. This sequence encodes CASSLLVGHKETQYF.

This rearrangement joins TRBV30 to TRBJ1-4; D not certain. Germline V gene sequence: CDR1 GTSNPN, CDR2 SVGIG (reference sequence). The length of the CDR3 is 12 residues. Trimming took off 3 bases at V and 7 bases at J, with 9 bases between the two ends. CDR3 nucleotide sequence: TGTGCCTGGAGCTATCTACCTGAAAAACTGTTTTTT. This codes for CAWSYLPEKLFF.